The T cell receptor (beta chain) under discussion was sequenced for a study of cytomegalovirus exposure and HLA in healthy donors. General study results and limits: Researchers reported in a later analysis that a missense DCLRE1C variant was tied to TCR beta V- and J-gene trimming. Certain indistinguishable V segments, among them TRBV6-2 and TRBV6-3, were excluded.

It was with 60 Vbeta and 13 Jbeta primers that the PCR ran. Profiled with immunoSEQ multiplex PCR; TCRdb holds only in-frame clones, not every one. The data hold some 100,000 clones, with about 68% observed a single time. As for this clone: What it binds is not known.

This CDR3 region has 16 residues. In germline, CDR1 is KGHSH, CDR2 LQKENI. Trimming removed 6 bases at V and 5 bases at J, with 22 bases between. The rearrangement joins TRBV18 to TRBJ1-1; perhaps TRBD1 as D (5 bases). The sequence was obtained from a male donor in good health and CMV-seropositive. The sequenced sample was PBMCs. CDR3 in amino acids: CASSPSAMGRRTEAFF. CDR3 DNA: TGTGCCAGCTCGCCTTCAGCGATGGGGCGCAGAACTGAAGCTTTCTTT.